Shown below are 13 T cell receptor beta chains from a single sample sequenced in a study of blood T cell repertoires in COVID-19. Sequencing used immunoSEQ multiplex PCR; TCRdb keeps in-frame clones, though not all of them. The sample has 110,000 to 150,000 clones; 84% are singletons. Sequencing was carried out using peripheral blood. The origin of the receptors is a human donor in a cohort sampled during active COVID-19.

The V gene is TRBV6-5, the J gene TRBJ2-3, with D unclear. CDR1 is MNHEY, CDR2 SVGAGI, per germline. CDR3 length: 14 residues. The V and J ends lost 6 bases and 3 bases respectively, with 13 bases between them. The CDR3 DNA follows: TGTGCCAGCAGCCTAAGGAGAAGGACAGATACGCAGTATTTT. The encoded protein is CASSLRRRTDTQYF.

J is TRBJ1-6 and V is TRBV7-2; 10 bases are shared with TRBD1. The V and J ends lost 2 bases and 7 bases, in that order; junction bases with no gene match: 2. The germline V gene has CDR1 SGHTA and CDR2 FQGNSA. The CDR3 is 15 residues long. CDR3 sequence reads: CASSLRDRGNSPLHF. In DNA, the CDR3 is TGTGCCAGCAGCTTAAGGGACAGGGGAAATTCACCCCTCCACTTT.

The chain recombines TRBV14 with TRBJ1-1, with D perhaps matching TRBD1 (5 bases). The CDR3 is 13 residues long. Germline V CDR1 and CDR2: SGHDN, FVKESK. V lost 0 bases, J lost 8 bases, and 10 bases lay in between. CDR3 coding DNA: TGTGCCAGCAGCCAAGATGGCCGGACAGAAGCTTTCTTT. Amino acids: CASSQDGRTEAFF.

V usage is TRBV19 and J usage is TRBJ2-4; 7 bases map to TRBD2. The CDR3 is made up of 15 amino acids. V dropped 7 bases and J dropped 6; count of bases not matched to a gene: 12. Germline CDR1 is LNHDA and CDR2 is SQIVND (reference sequence). This chain's CDR3 is CASKVAAGVGNIQYF. In nucleotides, the CDR3 is TGTGCCAGTAAAGTGGCTGCGGGAGTGGGAAACATTCAGTACTTC.

This clone was counted once. The J gene is TRBJ2-1, the V gene TRBV25-1, with 7 bases lining up with TRBD2. The CDR3 is 14 residues long. Germline CDR1 and CDR2: MGHDK and SYGVNS. V lost 7 bases, J lost 4 bases, and 7 bases stayed unmatched. The CDR3 nucleotides read TGTGCCAGCACACCGCGCGGGAGATACAATGAGCAGTTCTTC. Residues: CASTPRGRYNEQFF.

This clone has only a few counts. The chain combines TRBV18 with TRBJ1-2, with D tentatively TRBD1 (5 bases). The V and J ends lost 6 bases and 3 bases respectively, with 11 bases between them. Germline V CDR1 and CDR2: KGHSH, LQKENI. This CDR3 contains 13 residues. Here the CDR3 reads CASSKGQDYGYTF. For the CDR3, the DNA is TGTGCCAGCTCGAAAGGACAAGACTATGGCTACACCTTC.

The rearrangement links TRBV7-2 to TRBJ2-3; D might be TRBD2 (5 bases). V was shortened by 2 bases and J by 3 bases, with 9 bases between the two germline ends. Germline V gives CDR1 SGHTA, CDR2 FQGNSA. CDR3 length: 14 residues. The CDR3 protein is CASSLSKRTDTQYF. DNA for the CDR3: TGTGCCAGCAGCTTAAGCAAGCGGACAGATACGCAGTATTTT.

The CDR3: CASSPISGGYTGELFF. CDR3 coding DNA: TGTGCCAGCTCACCAATCAGCGGGGGATACACCGGGGAGCTGTTTTTT. The chain carries TRBV18 and TRBJ2-2; 8 bases are a match to TRBD2. CDR3 size: 16 residues. Germline assignment: CDR1 KGHSH and CDR2 LQKENI. Trimming removed 2 bases from V and 3 bases from J; junction bases left unmatched: 5. Together with reference TRBV18 and TRBJ2-2, the CDR3 gives the full variable domain: NAGVMQNPRHLVRRRGQEARLRCSPMKGHSHVYWYRQLPEEGLKFMVYLQKENIIDESGMPKERFSAEFPKEGPSILRIQQVVRGDSAAYFCASSPISGGYTGELFFGEGSRLTVL.

The gene calls are TRBV9 and TRBJ1-1; D unresolved. V dropped 0 bases and J dropped 1 base, with 4 bases sitting between them. In germline, CDR1 is SGDLS, CDR2 YYNGEE. The CDR3 totals 13 residues. The CDR3 reads CASSVVQNTEAFF. CDR3 in DNA: TGTGCCAGCAGCGTAGTACAGAACACTGAAGCTTTCTTT.

The chain combines TRBV20-1 with TRBJ2-1, with 9 nucleotides matching TRBD2. Germline-derived CDR1 and CDR2 are DFQATT and SNEGSKA (reference sequence). CDR3 length equals 16 residues. V was pared by 3 bases and J by 7 bases, with 13 bases of the junction left unmatched. The CDR3 DNA reads as TGCAGTGCTAGTAGCGGCGGGAGGGCCCGCTATAATGAGCAGTTCTTC. Encoded protein: CSASSGGRARYNEQFF.

The chain employs TRBV9 and TRBJ1-3; 8 bases map to TRBD1. In germline, CDR1 is SGDLS, CDR2 YYNGEE. V shed 2 bases and J 3 bases; nucleotides not matched to a gene: 7. This CDR3 is 16 amino acids long. CDR3 residues: CASSVTDRAIGNTIYF. The DNA of the CDR3 is TGTGCCAGCAGCGTGACGGACAGGGCAATTGGAAACACCATATATTTT.

This clone was counted a few times. The CDR3 region is CAISESLMTGYGYTF. CDR3 sequence (DNA): TGTGCCATCAGTGAGTCACTGATGACAGGCTATGGCTACACCTTC. The V call is TRBV10-3, the J call TRBJ1-2, with D perhaps TRBD1 (6 bases). Trimming cost V 0 bases and J 4 bases, with 12 bases left between them. Germline V gene data show CDR1 as ENHRY and CDR2 as SYGVKD. The CDR3 spans 15 residues.

CDR3 amino acids: CASTPGGNTEAFF. CDR3 in DNA: TGTGCCAGCACCCCGGGGGGGAACACTGAAGCTTTCTTT. The chain uses TRBV11-3 and TRBJ1-1; maybe TRBD1 (5 bases). V was pared by 7 bases and J by 1 base, with 10 bases between. The germline gives CDR1 SGHNT, CDR2 YENEEA. This CDR3 contains 13 residues.